Listed below are T cell receptor beta chains from one sample, sequenced in a study of PD-L1 blockade in urothelial cancer. The assay was immunoSEQ multiplex PCR, and TCRdb's table has in-frame clones only and misses some. The table lists approximately 65,000 clones, roughly 91% of them singletons, with 3.4% in the top ten. The material was PBMCs, obtained around atezolizumab (anti-PD-L1) treatment. The receptors derive from a man in his sixties with urothelial cancer. The CDR3 runs from the conserved cysteine through the conserved F or W. A D gene is named only where the DNA matches it firmly. Part of the rows lack a size; the others show once, few, many or a class for expanded clones.

>TRBJ2-7|-|TRBV25-1|TRBD1
TGTGCCAGCAGCAGGGGGTCGGCAGTCCACGAGCAGTACTTC
CASSRGSAVHEQYF
>TRBJ1-4|-|TRBV28|TRBD1
TGTGCCAGCAGGTCAGACAGGGCGTCTGAAAAACTGTTTTTT
CASRSDRASEKLFF
>TRBJ2-4|-|TRBV6-6|-
TGTGCCAGCAGTTACCCATCCAGGGCAGGCATTCAGTACTTC
CASSYPSRAGIQYF
>TRBJ2-3|once|TRBV9|TRBD2
TGTGCCAGCAGCGTATATCAACTAGCGGGGGTGGCAGATACGCAGTATTTT
CASSVYQLAGVADTQYF
>TRBJ2-3|-|TRBV10-1|TRBD1
TGCGCCAGCAGTGGTGGGACAGGGGTCACAGATACGCAGTATTTT
CASSGGTGVTDTQYF
>TRBJ2-4|-|TRBV27|TRBD1
TGTGCCAGCAGTAACCGGGACAGGGTAGGAGGATTCAAAAACATTCAGTACTTC
CASSNRDRVGGFKNIQYF
>TRBJ2-7|few|TRBV4-3|-
TGCGCCAGCAGCCAAGCCACCGGGGGAACCTACGAGCAGTACTTC
CASSQATGGTYEQYF
>TRBJ2-5|-|TRBV5-1|TRBD2
TGCGCCAGCAGCGGGGGGACTAGCGGGGAGACCCAGTACTTC
CASSGGTSGETQYF
>TRBJ1-2|-|TRBV5-6|TRBD1
TGTGCCAGCAGCTGGGGACAGAGGTCTTATGGCTACACCTTC
CASSWGQRSYGYTF
>TRBJ2-1|-|TRBV28|TRBD2
TGTGCCAGCAGTGGTAGCGGGAGAGCCTACAATGAGCAGTTCTTC
CASSGSGRAYNEQFF
>TRBJ1-4|-|TRBV19|TRBD1
TGTGCCAGTAGTTCGCCGGGACAGACGAATGAAAAACTGTTTTTT
CASSSPGQTNEKLFF